The clone carrying this T cell receptor beta chain was counted between two and nine times. Its antigen is unidentified. Produced via immunoSEQ multiplex PCR; TCRdb's table is partial and in-frame only. The sample lists approximately 110,000 clones; 92% were seen once. The V end lost 4 bases, the J end lost 3 bases, and 14 bases lay between the germline ends. The CDR3 sequence is 14 residues long. Germline assignment: CDR1 SQVTM and CDR2 ANQGSEA. The data stem from a study of siplizumab effects on memory and regulatory T cells. Study-level points and caveats: Proliferating siplizumab-cultured Tregs lacked confirmed suppressive function. Naive T cells seemed more diverse than memory cells and seemed major alloresponse contributors. Versus over 25% in controls, the mappable alloreactive CD4+ clones averaged roughly 69% Treg-derived with siplizumab.

What was sequenced was Tregs sorted from blood. This receptor was obtained from a human donor in good health. This chain links TRBV29-1 with TRBJ2-3; possible D gene TRBD1, 5 bases. The CDR3 here is CSVATQGETDTQYF. The CDR3 coding sequence is TGCAGCGTTGCAACGCAGGGCGAAACAGATACGCAGTATTTT.